Presented here are 28 T cell receptor beta chains from one specimen sequenced in a study of blood T cell repertoires in COVID-19. Profiling relied on immunoSEQ multiplex PCR, and the TCRdb table lists in-frame clones only, not all of them. The sample consists of some 190,000 clones, around 85% of them appearing once. The sample consisted of peripheral blood. The receptor source for this set is a person aged 70 to 79 with COVID-19, enrolled during active disease.

The CDR3 bases are TGCGCCACAGTGTCCGGGACACCACGACGATATAGCAATCAGCCCCAGCATTTT. Protein product: CATVSGTPRRYSNQPQHF. The V and J genes are TRBV10-1 and TRBJ1-5, with D perhaps TRBD1 (6 bases). The CDR3 totals 18 residues. Per the germline V gene, CDR1 is WNHNN and CDR2 is SYGVQD (reference sequence). V shed 10 bases and J shed 0 bases, with 25 bases lying between them.

V gene TRBV6-6 combines with J gene TRBJ2-3; no clear D. Germline values: CDR1 MNHNY, CDR2 SVGAGI (reference sequence). The CDR3 spans 15 residues. Trimming removed 10 bases at V and 0 bases at J, with 17 bases between. Here the CDR3 DNA reads TGTGCCACGACCTTCGCGGCCGGGAGCACAGATACGCAGTATTTT. Translation gives CATTFAAGSTDTQYF.

In its sample, this clone was seen a few times. The V gene is TRBV14, the J gene TRBJ2-5; D is undetermined. Trimming cost V 5 bases and J 1 base, with 5 bases left between them. The CDR3 spans 12 residues. In germline, CDR1 is SGHDN, CDR2 FVKESK. CDR3 residues: CASSIIQETQYF. The CDR3, as DNA: TGTGCCAGCAGCATAATCCAAGAGACCCAGTACTTC. Variable domain in full (rest from reference TRBV14 and TRBJ2-5): EAGVTQFPSHSVIEKGQTVTLRCDPISGHDNLYWYRRVMGKEIKFLLHFVKESKQDESGMPNNRFLAERTGGTYSTLKVQPAELEDSGVYFCASSIIQETQYFGPGTRLLVL.

This chain links TRBV28 with TRBJ1-2; D might be TRBD1 (5 bases). Germline V gives CDR1 MDHEN, CDR2 SYDVKM. CDR3 length: 14 amino acids. Trimming cost V 1 base and J 5 bases, with 11 bases left between them. CDR3 sequence (DNA): TGTGCCAGCAGTTTATCCAGGGATTTTTATGGCTACACCTTC. Its translation: CASSLSRDFYGYTF.

J is TRBJ2-5 and V is TRBV14; 7 bases fit TRBD2. The germline CDR1 and CDR2 sequences are SGHDN and FVKESK. The junction had 6 bases not matched to a gene; V was cut back by 1 base and J by 1 base. The CDR3 is 16 amino acids. CDR3 sequence: CASSQVMGGPQETQYF. The CDR3 DNA reads TGTGCCAGCAGCCAAGTTATGGGAGGGCCCCAAGAGACCCAGTACTTC.

The sample holds a few counts of this clone. This CDR3 reads CAISEQFEQFF. CDR3 nucleotides: TGTGCCATCAGTGAGCAGTTTGAGCAGTTCTTC. The chain links TRBV10-3 to TRBJ2-1; D uncertain. Trimming stripped 2 bases from V and 9 bases from J, with 5 bases between. Germline V gene data show CDR1 as ENHRY and CDR2 as SYGVKD. The CDR3 has 11 residues.

This clone showed up just a few times. V usage is TRBV5-4 and J usage is TRBJ2-7, with D perhaps matching TRBD1 (6 bases). The V end was cut by 0 bases, the J end by 3 bases, with 10 bases between. The CDR3 has 14 residues. Per the germline V gene, CDR1 is SGHNT and CDR2 is YYREEE (reference sequence). The CDR3: CASSLGIQGYEQYF. The CDR3 DNA reads as TGTGCCAGCAGCTTGGGGATACAGGGCTACGAGCAGTACTTC. The full variable domain, rest sourced from reference TRBV5-4 and TRBJ2-7, is ETGVTQSPTHLIKTRGQQVTLRCSSQSGHNTVSWYQQALGQGPQFIFQYYREEENGRGNFPPRFSGLQFPNYSSELNVNALELDDSALYLCASSLGIQGYEQYFGPGTRLTVT.

The V call is TRBV5-1, the J call TRBJ2-5, with TRBD2 as a possible D gene (7 bases). The germline V gene has CDR1 SGHRS and CDR2 YFSETQ. The CDR3 covers 15 residues. Between the trimmed V and J ends, which lost 4 bases and 4 bases, there was a span of 17 bases. The CDR3, as DNA: TGCGCCAGCAGCACGCCCGGGGGGCTTGGAGAGACCCAGTACTTC. It specifies CASSTPGGLGETQYF.

This clone was seen a handful of times. The chain joins TRBV9 to TRBJ2-7; possibly TRBD2 for D (5 bases). CDR3 length: 13 residues. Per germline, CDR1 SGDLS and CDR2 YYNGEE. V dropped 4 bases and J dropped 6 bases, with 14 bases sitting between them. Written as DNA, the CDR3 is TGTGCCAGCAGCCCATCAGGAGGCCTCGAGCAGTACTTC. It encodes CASSPSGGLEQYF.

The chain joins TRBV28 to TRBJ1-1; TRBD1 matches 8 bases. The germline gives CDR1 MDHEN, CDR2 SYDVKM. V lost 2 bases and J lost 7; bases outside the gene matches: 9. This CDR3 has 15 amino acids. The CDR3 sequence is CASSLMQGASGEAFF. The DNA of the CDR3 is TGTGCCAGCAGTTTAATGCAGGGGGCTAGTGGTGAAGCTTTCTTT.

The V and J genes are TRBV19 and TRBJ2-7, with 8 positions matching TRBD1. The CDR3 runs to 15 residues. The V segment lost 5 bases and the J segment 2 bases; nucleotides outside the gene matches: 8. Germline values: CDR1 LNHDA, CDR2 SQIVND (reference sequence). The CDR3 loop reads CASSLGTGITYEQYF. The DNA for the CDR3 is TGTGCCAGTAGTCTCGGGACAGGTATTACCTACGAGCAGTACTTC.

The chain links TRBV7-2 to TRBJ2-5, with D unresolved. The V end lost 0 bases, the J end lost 5 bases, and 7 bases lay between the germline ends. CDR1 and CDR2 from the germline V gene are SGHTA and FQGNSA. This CDR3 region has 13 residues. The CDR3 loop is CASSLALQETQYF. CDR3 bases: TGTGCCAGCAGCTTAGCCCTTCAGGAGACCCAGTACTTC.

This sequence joins TRBV13 and TRBJ1-2; 9 positions agree with TRBD1. The CDR3 has 15 amino acids. After removal of 5 bases from V and 4 bases from J, the junction contained 8 bases not matched to a gene. Germline values: CDR1 PRHDT, CDR2 FYEKMQ (reference sequence). CDR3 DNA sequence: TGTGCCAGCAGCGATACAGGGGGCCGAGGCTATGGCTACACCTTC. It translates to CASSDTGGRGYGYTF.

This chain uses TRBV19 with TRBJ2-5; weak D call: TRBD1 (6 bases). Per the germline V gene, CDR1 is LNHDA and CDR2 is SQIVND (reference sequence). CDR3 length: 15 amino acids. Trimming took off 5 bases at V and 1 base at J, with 14 bases between the two ends. As DNA, the CDR3 is TGTGCCAGTAGTCCCTCCCTGGGGGCCCAAGAGACCCAGTACTTC. It is translated as CASSPSLGAQETQYF.

The chain employs TRBV27 and TRBJ1-5; TRBD1 agrees at 11 bases. The CDR3 loop spans 14 amino acids. Per the germline V gene, CDR1 is MNHEY and CDR2 is SMNVEV (reference sequence). Trimming took 5 bases from V and 7 from J; bases not matched to a gene: 4. CDR3 sequence: CASSRTGGWQPQHF. The CDR3 nucleotides read TGTGCCAGCAGTAGGACAGGGGGCTGGCAGCCCCAGCATTTT.

The rearrangement uses TRBV7-8 and TRBJ2-1; 7 positions match TRBD1. The germline V gene has CDR1 SGHVS and CDR2 FQNEAQ. J gave up 3 bases and V 6 bases, and 5 bases lay outside the gene matches. The CDR3 contains 14 residues. CDR3 protein: CASRSQGDYNEQFF. DNA for the CDR3: TGTGCCAGCAGAAGCCAGGGGGACTACAATGAGCAGTTCTTC.

V usage is TRBV9 and J usage is TRBJ1-2; TRBD1 is a possible D gene (6 bases). This CDR3 region has 16 residues. Germline V gene data show CDR1 as SGDLS and CDR2 as YYNGEE. V lost 0 bases and J lost 6, with 18 bases in between. The CDR3 loop is CASSVGDGRGGHGYTF. The CDR3 nucleotides read TGTGCCAGCAGCGTAGGGGATGGGAGAGGGGGACATGGCTACACCTTC.

The chain couples TRBV12-3 or TRBV12-4 to TRBJ2-7, with a weak D call TRBD1 (5 bases). This CDR3 spans 12 amino acids. The V end lost 6 bases, the J end lost 5 bases, and 11 bases lay between the germline ends. The DNA for the CDR3 is TGTGCCAGCAGCACCAGGGATAACGAGCAGTACTTC. It translates to CASSTRDNEQYF.

The chain couples TRBV19 to TRBJ2-7, with TRBD1 identical over 7 bases. The CDR3 has 16 residues. Germline trimming cut 5 bases from V and 2 bases from J; bases unmatched to any gene: 12. Germline CDR1 and CDR2: LNHDA and SQIVND (reference sequence). CDR3 amino acids: CASSVLPGQPPYEQYF. The CDR3 DNA reads as TGTGCCAGTAGTGTCCTGCCGGGACAGCCCCCCTACGAGCAGTACTTC.

The chain links TRBV7-2 to TRBJ1-5, with TRBD1 matching 7 bases. Germline trimming cut 5 bases from V and 4 bases from J; bases unmatched to any gene: 8. The CDR3 contains 15 residues. In germline, CDR1 is SGHTA, CDR2 FQGNSA. This chain's CDR3 is CASSPGQVGNQPQHF. In nucleotides, the CDR3 is TGTGCCAGCAGCCCCGGACAGGTCGGGAATCAGCCCCAGCATTTT.

J is TRBJ2-3 and V is TRBV3-1 (or the pseudogene TRBV3-2); tentatively, D is TRBD1 (5 bases). The V gene lost 1 base and the J gene lost 0 bases, with 8 bases spanning the gap. CDR3 length: 15 amino acids. CDR1 and CDR2 from the germline V gene are LGHDT and YNNKEL (reference sequence). The CDR3 DNA is TGTGCCAGCAGCCAAGGGACAATGAGCACAGATACGCAGTATTTT. It codes for CASSQGTMSTDTQYF.

The DNA of the CDR3 is TGTGCCAGCAGCTTAGGCCAGGGAAAAACCGGGGAGCTGTTTTTT. This sequence encodes CASSLGQGKTGELFF. The chain uses TRBV7-2 and TRBJ2-2; D is possibly TRBD1 (5 bases). CDR1 and CDR2 (germline): SGHTA, FQGNSA. CDR3 length: 15 residues. Trimming shortened V by 1 base and J by 5 bases, and 11 bases separated the two germline ends.

The chain joins TRBV7-9 to TRBJ2-5; TRBD2 might be the D (5 bases). Between the trimmed V and J ends, which lost 5 bases and 0 bases, there was a span of 16 bases. CDR1 is SEHNR, CDR2 FQNEAQ, per germline (reference sequence). This CDR3 spans 16 amino acids. The CDR3 loop reads CASSLSLTGNQETQYF. CDR3 DNA sequence: TGTGCCAGCAGCCTCTCTCTCACGGGGAACCAAGAGACCCAGTACTTC. Full variable domain (outside the CDR3, taken from reference TRBV7-9 and TRBJ2-5): DTGVSQNPRHKITKRGQNVTFRCDPISEHNRLYWYRQTLGQGPEFLTYFQNEAQLEKSRLLSDRFSAERPKGSFSTLEIQRTEQGDSAMYLCASSLSLTGNQETQYFGPGTRLLVL.

The genes are TRBV7-2 and TRBJ1-2; D ambiguous. The CDR3 is 14 residues long. V dropped 0 bases and J dropped 2 bases, with 7 bases sitting between them. CDR1 SGHTA and CDR2 FQGNSA come from the germline V gene. The CDR3, as DNA: TGTGCCAGCAGCTTAGCGCAAGCAAACTATGGCTACACCTTC. Amino acid sequence: CASSLAQANYGYTF.

The V call is TRBV18, the J call TRBJ1-3; 8 nucleotides align to TRBD1. The trim removed 2 bases at V and 1 base at J, leaving 1 base unmatched. This CDR3 is 15 amino acids long. The V gene's germline CDR1 is KGHSH and CDR2 LQKENI. CDR3 sequence reads: CASSPYRGSGNTIYF. The CDR3 region has the DNA TGTGCCAGCTCACCATACAGGGGGTCTGGAAACACCATATATTTT.

J is TRBJ1-5 and V is TRBV21-1; TRBD1 was called by the table and not checked on the DNA. TRBV21-1 is a listed pseudogene. This CDR3 spans 17 amino acids. CDR3 nucleotides: TGTGCCAGCAGCAAATCCCCTCCGACAGTATTTAATCAGCCCCAGCATTTT. This codes for CASSKSPPTVFNQPQHF.

CDR3 in DNA: TGTGCCAGCCGAACGGGAGGGCTCTACGAGCAGTACTTC. It yields the protein CASRTGGLYEQYF. The chain uses TRBV28 and TRBJ2-7, with 8 positions matching TRBD2. This CDR3 region has 13 residues. The junction had 6 bases not matched to a gene; V was cut back by 8 bases and J by 3 bases. The germline V gene encodes CDR1 MDHEN and CDR2 SYDVKM.

This clone was detected once. The V call is TRBV5-1, the J call TRBJ2-2; maybe TRBD2 (6 bases). This CDR3 region has 16 residues. V was pared by 0 bases and J by 6 bases, with 15 bases between. Germline V CDR1 and CDR2: SGHRS, YFSETQ. The CDR3 DNA is TGCGCCAGCAGCTTGGATAGCGGAAGGCGCCCCGGGGAGCTGTTTTTT. It codes for CASSLDSGRRPGELFF.